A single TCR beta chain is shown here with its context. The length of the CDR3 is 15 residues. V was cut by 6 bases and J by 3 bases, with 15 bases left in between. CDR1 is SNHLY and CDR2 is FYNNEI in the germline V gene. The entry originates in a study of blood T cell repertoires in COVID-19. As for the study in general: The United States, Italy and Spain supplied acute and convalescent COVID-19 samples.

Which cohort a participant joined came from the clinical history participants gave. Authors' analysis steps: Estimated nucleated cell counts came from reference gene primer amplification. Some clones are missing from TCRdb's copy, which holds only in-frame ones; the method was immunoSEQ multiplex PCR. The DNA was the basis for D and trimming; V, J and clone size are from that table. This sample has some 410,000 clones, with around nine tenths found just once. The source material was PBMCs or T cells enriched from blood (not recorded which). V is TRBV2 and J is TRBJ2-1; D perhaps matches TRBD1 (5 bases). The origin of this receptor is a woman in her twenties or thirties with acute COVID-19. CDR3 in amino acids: CASSPAWGSYNEQFF. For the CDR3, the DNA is TGTGCCAGCAGCCCCGCTTGGGGCAGCTACAATGAGCAGTTCTTC.